What follows is one T cell receptor (beta chain) and its context. CDR1 is MNHEY, CDR2 SMNVEV, per germline (reference sequence). The CDR3 extends over 14 amino acids. J was trimmed by 7 bases and V by 4 bases; bases with no gene match: 7. The sample belongs to a study of blood T cell repertoires in COVID-19. In the study overall: The origin of the acute and convalescent COVID-19 samples was the United States, Italy and Spain.

Those who participated ranged in age from about 18 to 89 years and resided in under 25 US areas. Cohort assignment relied on participant-reported clinical history. Original data processing: Nucleated cell number was recorded as an estimate derived from reference gene primer amplification. Sequencing used immunoSEQ multiplex PCR; TCRdb keeps in-frame clones, though not all of them. That table gives V, J and clone size, and the DNA gave D and trimming. Of about 220,000 clones in the sample, roughly 88% were seen once. Sequencing was performed on PBMCs or T cells enriched from blood (not recorded which). The clonotype was recovered from a woman in her forties or fifties with acute COVID-19. The rearrangement links TRBV27 to TRBJ1-5; TRBD1 agrees at 7 bases. The CDR3 loop reads CASSYGRGQQPQHF. DNA for the CDR3: TGTGCCAGCAGTTACGGTAGGGGGCAACAGCCCCAGCATTTT.